These 11 T cell receptor beta chains share one sample of origin, sequenced in a study of CD8+ T cells in alopecia areata (dated by TCRdb to the late 2010s). According to the study, the label for this sample's time point signals: less than five weeks on oral tofacitinib. Taken with the paper, the label for treatment or condition translates to: oral pan-JAK inhibitor, 5-10 mg twice daily. The library was made by the immunoSEQ multiplex PCR assay. For TCR sequencing, RNA was extracted from every sample and reverse transcribed into cDNA to serve as template. TCRdb obtained this table from immuneACCESS and retained in-frame rearrangements with V and J assigned. These tables miss some clones; where compared with another copy, unresolved V genes account for less than half of the shortfall, and the remainder is unexplained. This sample holds some 200,000 clones; 45% to 75% were observed only once. The ten most abundant clones make up approximately 3.3% of the sample.

The source material was CD4+ T cells sorted from blood, sampled at week 4, from a patient treated with tofacitinib. The source is a human donor with alopecia areata.

This sequence joins TRBV5-6 and TRBJ2-3; D gene ambiguous. Germline CDR1 reads SGHDT; CDR2 reads YYEEEE. CDR3 length equals 11 residues. Trimming stripped 4 bases from V and 2 bases from J, with 2 bases between. The CDR3 DNA follows: TGTGCCAGCAGCGTCACAGATACGCAGTATTTT. It specifies CASSVTDTQYF.

The CDR3 coding sequence is TGCGCCAGCAGCTTATCGGGGGGCGCTTACATTCAGTACTTC. Translated: CASSLSGGAYIQYF. The chain uses TRBV5-1 and TRBJ2-4; D might be TRBD2 (7 bases). Germline-derived CDR1 and CDR2 are SGHRS and YFSETQ. The CDR3 covers 14 residues. Trimming removed 2 bases at V and 8 bases at J, with 14 bases between.

The gene calls are TRBV29-1 and TRBJ2-2; a possible D gene is TRBD2 (7 bases). V lost 7 bases and J lost 5, with 20 bases in between. This CDR3 comprises 15 residues. From germline, CDR1 is SQVTM and CDR2 ANQGSEA. The CDR3 loop reads CSALGGRAVTGELFF. The CDR3 DNA is TGCAGCGCCCTGGGGGGGCGCGCGGTGACCGGGGAGCTGTTTTTT.

The chain carries TRBV6-5 and TRBJ2-3, with 11 bases fitting TRBD2. The CDR3 totals 15 residues. The trim removed 8 bases at V and 1 base at J, leaving 5 bases unmatched. Germline CDR1 reads MNHEY; CDR2 reads SVGAGI. This CDR3 reads CASRRGLAGTDTQYF. In nucleotides, the CDR3 is TGTGCCAGCCGACGGGGACTAGCGGGCACAGATACGCAGTATTTT.

This clone appeared a few times. This rearrangement joins TRBV29-1 to TRBJ1-5, with D perhaps matching TRBD1 (5 bases). The germline V gene encodes CDR1 SQVTM and CDR2 ANQGSEA. Trimming stripped 4 bases from V and 5 bases from J, with 15 bases between. The CDR3 contains 14 residues. DNA for the CDR3: TGCAGCGTTGCGCTTGGAGGGGTCGATCAGCCCCAGCATTTT. Translating it yields CSVALGGVDQPQHF.

This clone was recorded once. The V and J genes are TRBV5-1 and TRBJ2-7; TRBD1 aligns across 8 bases. The CDR3 is made up of 16 amino acids. Looked up from germline, CDR1 is SGHRS and CDR2 is YFSETQ. With 0 bases clipped from V and 6 bases from J, the junction kept 11 bases outside the gene matches. CDR3 bases: TGCGCCAGCAGCTTGGGGCCCGGGACAGGTTTCCTCGAGCAGTACTTC. Translated, it gives CASSLGPGTGFLEQYF.

This chain links TRBV29-1 with TRBJ1-1; D is perhaps TRBD1 (5 bases). The CDR3 totals 14 residues. CDR1 is SQVTM, CDR2 ANQGSEA, per germline. V was clipped by 4 bases and J by 5 bases, with 17 bases between them. In DNA, the CDR3 is TGCAGCGTTGTGGTCCGGGGGGGACGGACTGAAGCTTTCTTT. This sequence encodes CSVVVRGGRTEAFF.

The chain has TRBV29-1 and TRBJ2-5; D call uncertain. CDR3 length: 10 residues. Trimming pared 5 bases from V and 5 bases from J, leaving 6 bases between. CDR1 SQVTM and CDR2 ANQGSEA come from the germline V gene. The CDR3 here is CSVIKETQYF. The CDR3 DNA follows: TGCAGCGTTATCAAGGAGACCCAGTACTTC.

This clone came up a few times. The V and J genes are TRBV27 and TRBJ2-3, with 7 bases matching TRBD2. V lost 0 bases to trimming and J lost 8 bases; unmatched junction nucleotides: 8. This CDR3 spans 15 amino acids. Germline values: CDR1 MNHEY, CDR2 SMNVEV (reference sequence). CDR3 residues: CASSLSLAVQSTQYF. Written as DNA, the CDR3 is TGTGCCAGCAGTTTATCGCTAGCGGTTCAGTCTACGCAGTATTTT.

V gene TRBV30 combines with J gene TRBJ2-1; no reliable D call. Germline V gene data show CDR1 as GTSNPN and CDR2 as SVGIG (reference sequence). This CDR3 is 14 amino acids long. The germline V and J ends were trimmed by 4 bases and 2 bases, with 12 bases remaining between them. Here the CDR3 DNA reads TGTGCCTGGACTCATAACCGCCCCTACAATGAGCAGTTCTTC. This encodes CAWTHNRPYNEQFF.

This clone was recorded a few times. The genes are TRBV29-1 and TRBJ2-1; D tentatively reads TRBD1 or TRBD2 (5 bases each). V shed 3 bases and J shed 4 bases, with 10 bases lying between them. This CDR3 contains 13 residues. CDR1 and CDR2 from the germline V gene are SQVTM and ANQGSEA. DNA of the CDR3: TGCAGCGTTGAGGATGGGGGATACAATGAGCAGTTCTTC. This gives the protein CSVEDGGYNEQFF.